Sequencing of this T cell receptor beta chain was carried out in a study of T-cell memory formation after mild COVID-19. On the study more broadly: Clusters of TCRs were largely donor specific. Study-wide points: Proof of SARS-CoV-2 specificity was absent for the second-wave clones that crested on day 37. Among CD4+ contracting clones, most were CM and EM, and CD8+ ones EMRA. Day 15 to 85 contractors were CD4/CD8 balanced; later expanders leaned CD4+.

As regards this clonotype: Its antigen remains unidentified.

TCRdb itself ran the 5' RACE reads through MiXCR, one entry per CDR3 protein. This table holds under 250,000 distinct CDR3 sequences, more than 8% found once. Sequenced: PBMCs or a T cell subset sorted from them (not recorded which). The clonotype was recovered from a man younger than 35 who had mild COVID-19 (a few samples of this study predate the infection). Cell type and time point are not known.

The CDR3 DNA follows: TGTGCCAGCAGCTTGGTTTTAGCGAACACTGAAGCTTTCTTT. Its protein product is CASSLVLANTEAFF. V is TRBV5-5 and J is TRBJ1-1; D is unresolved. V was pared by 0 bases and J by 1 base, with 7 bases between. Germline assignment: CDR1 SGHKS and CDR2 YYEKEE (reference sequence). The CDR3 runs to 14 residues.